The 21 T cell receptor beta chains reported below all come from one sample, sequenced in a study of T cell responses to AZD1222 COVID-19 vaccine. Assay: immunoSEQ multiplex PCR; the TCRdb copy retains only in-frame clones and omits some. The sample holds more than 95,000 clones, over 90% seen once. The sample consisted of peripheral blood, taken on day 0 of AZD1222 vaccination. The origin of the receptors is an adult in good health.

The rearrangement uses TRBV19 and TRBJ2-7, with 7 positions matching TRBD1. Trimming removed 0 bases from V and 3 bases from J; junction bases left unmatched: 5. The CDR3 is 15 residues long. Germline values: CDR1 LNHDA, CDR2 SQIVND (reference sequence). The chain's CDR3 is CASSIDTRQGYEQYF. CDR3 sequence (DNA): TGTGCCAGTAGTATAGATACGAGACAGGGCTACGAGCAGTACTTC. Full variable domain (outside the CDR3, taken from reference TRBV19 and TRBJ2-7): DGGITQSPKYLFRKEGQNVTLSCEQNLNHDAMYWYRQDPGQGLRLIYYSQIVNDFQKGDIAEGYSVSREKKESFPLTVTSAQKNPTAFYLCASSIDTRQGYEQYFGPGTRLTVT.

The chain uses TRBV28 and TRBJ2-1; no clear D gene. This CDR3 is built from 16 residues. Germline assignment: CDR1 MDHEN and CDR2 SYDVKM. The ends were cut back, 3 bases at V and 0 bases at J, with 12 bases in the middle. DNA for the CDR3: TGTGCCAGCAGTTTTGAATCGTTCTACTCCTACAATGAGCAGTTCTTC. Translating gives CASSFESFYSYNEQFF.

The chain is built from TRBV28 and TRBJ2-7; D possibly corresponds to TRBD1 (5 bases). The CDR3 totals 14 residues. V was clipped by 3 bases and J by 6 bases, with 15 bases between them. Germline V gene sequence: CDR1 MDHEN, CDR2 SYDVKM. CDR3 bases: TGTGCCAGCAGTTTCTCCGGAAGCACAGGCGAGCAGTACTTC. Its protein is CASSFSGSTGEQYF.

The genes are TRBV11-2 and TRBJ2-2, with 9 bases identical to TRBD2. This CDR3 region has 15 residues. The J segment lost 5 bases and the V segment lost 5 bases, leaving 6 bases of the junction unmatched. Germline V CDR1 and CDR2: SGHAT, FQNNGV. The CDR3 here is CASSRSGSRTGELFF. Written as DNA, the CDR3 is TGTGCCAGCAGCCGTAGCGGGAGCCGGACCGGGGAGCTGTTTTTT.

The V call is TRBV14, the J call TRBJ2-1, with a weak D call TRBD2 (5 bases). Germline CDR1 and CDR2: SGHDN and FVKESK. This CDR3 is built from 13 residues. Trimming left V 1 base short and J 8 bases short, with 9 bases between. CDR3 nucleotides: TGTGCCAGCAGCCAAGGGGCACTAGATGAGCAGTTCTTC. This sequence encodes CASSQGALDEQFF.

The rearrangement joins TRBV23-1 to TRBJ1-4, with TRBD1 as a possible D gene (5 bases). TRBV23-1 is an ORF, with its function uncertain. V was shortened by 6 bases and J by 5 bases, with 13 bases between the two germline ends. The CDR3 covers 14 residues. The CDR3 DNA sequence: TGCGCCAGCAGCCACCGGGACCAAAATGAAAAACTGTTTTTT. This sequence encodes CASSHRDQNEKLFF.

This chain uses TRBV7-5 with TRBJ1-6; TRBD1, the table's D call, lacks a check against the DNA. TRBV7-5 counts as a pseudogene. This CDR3 is built from 17 residues. CDR3 residues: CARSPSSGCSYNSPLHF. CDR3 sequence (DNA): TGTGCCAGAAGTCCATCCTCAGGGTGTTCCTATAATTCACCCCTCCACTTT.

The chain carries TRBV5-5 and TRBJ1-1, with 8 bases matching TRBD1. CDR1 SGHKS and CDR2 YYEKEE come from the germline V gene (reference sequence). This CDR3 region has 15 residues. The V and J ends lost 2 bases and 5 bases, in that order; junction bases with no gene match: 8. The DNA for the CDR3 is TGTGCCAGCAGCTTCAGGGGGCAGGTTGGTACTGAAGCTTTCTTT. Its translation is CASSFRGQVGTEAFF.

The rearrangement uses TRBV5-5 and TRBJ1-5; D ambiguous. The CDR3 spans 16 residues. Germline V gene sequence: CDR1 SGHKS, CDR2 YYEKEE (reference sequence). V was clipped by 5 bases and J by 0 bases, with 15 bases between them. In nucleotides, the CDR3 is TGTGCCAGCAGATTATCGTGGGGAATTAGCAATCAGCCCCAGCATTTT. Its translation is CASRLSWGISNQPQHF. Full variable domain (missing parts from reference TRBV5-5 and TRBJ1-5): DAGVTQSPTHLIKTRGQQVTLRCSPISGHKSVSWYQQVLGQGPQFIFQYYEKEERGRGNFPDRFSARQFPNYSSELNVNALLLGDSALYLCASRLSWGISNQPQHFGDGTRLSIL.

The V and J genes are TRBV28 and TRBJ2-1; possible D gene TRBD2, 6 bases. The V gene's germline CDR1 is MDHEN and CDR2 SYDVKM. V dropped 3 bases and J dropped 5 bases, with 17 bases sitting between them. There are 16 residues in the CDR3. CDR3 protein: CASSLRRGLRDNEQFF. For the CDR3, the DNA is TGTGCCAGCAGTTTGAGGCGGGGCTTGAGGGACAATGAGCAGTTCTTC.

CDR3 bases: TGTGCCAGCAGTCAACAGGGGAATGGCTACACCTTC. This translates into CASSQQGNGYTF. The V gene is TRBV2, the J gene TRBJ1-2; 7 nucleotides agree with TRBD1. With 5 bases clipped from V and 6 bases from J, the junction kept 3 bases outside the gene matches. CDR1 and CDR2 from the germline V gene are SNHLY and FYNNEI. This CDR3 spans 12 amino acids.

This clone was recorded once. The chain has TRBV7-2 and TRBJ2-1; the D gene is possibly TRBD2 (6 bases). The germline V gene has CDR1 SGHTA and CDR2 FQGNSA. The CDR3 runs 15 residues. The V end lost 3 bases, the J end lost 4 bases, and 13 bases lay between the germline ends. The CDR3 sequence is CASSFSGTSYNEQFF. DNA of the CDR3: TGTGCCAGCAGCTTCAGTGGGACTTCTTACAATGAGCAGTTCTTC.

CDR3 residues: CASSLELGVGTEAFF. CDR3 in DNA: TGTGCCAGCAGCTTAGAATTGGGGGTGGGCACTGAAGCTTTCTTT. This chain uses TRBV11-2 with TRBJ1-1; maybe TRBD1 (5 bases). Trimming took off 0 bases at V and 4 bases at J, with 12 bases between the two ends. This CDR3 comprises 15 residues. CDR1 SGHAT and CDR2 FQNNGV come from the germline V gene.

The chain links TRBV6-5 to TRBJ1-5; maybe TRBD1 (5 bases). Germline V lookup: CDR1 MNHEY, CDR2 SVGAGI. This CDR3 comprises 13 residues. V lost 4 bases to trimming and J lost 7 bases, with 11 bases between them. For the CDR3, the DNA is TGTGCCAGCAGTTCAGGGTTTAGACAGCCCCAGCATTTT. Amino acid sequence: CASSSGFRQPQHF.

This clone appeared a single time. The chain joins TRBV12-3 or TRBV12-4 to TRBJ2-5; 12 positions agree with TRBD2. The CDR3 sequence is 13 residues long. J lost 4 bases, V lost 7 bases, and 1 base had no gene match. The CDR3 DNA sequence: TGTGCCAGCAAACTAGCGGGAGGAGAGACCCAGTACTTC. Protein product: CASKLAGGETQYF.

The V and J genes are TRBV3-1 (or the pseudogene TRBV3-2) and TRBJ2-2, with 8 bases aligning to TRBD2. CDR3 length: 15 residues. Germline V gives CDR1 LGHDT, CDR2 YNNKEL (reference sequence). V shed 3 bases and J 6 bases; nucleotides not matched to a gene: 6. The chain's CDR3 is CASSHPGGVAGELFF. CDR3 DNA sequence: TGTGCCAGCAGCCACCCCGGGGGGGTCGCCGGGGAGCTGTTTTTT.

The chain couples TRBV6-2 or TRBV6-3 to TRBJ1-1, with 8 bases lining up with TRBD1. The CDR3 sequence is 15 residues long. V was pared by 4 bases and J by 1 base, with 5 bases of the junction left unmatched. Per the germline V gene, CDR1 is MNHEY and CDR2 is SVGEGT. The CDR3 region is CASSLRQGRNTEAFF. CDR3 bases: TGTGCCAGCAGTTTAAGACAGGGGAGGAACACTGAAGCTTTCTTT.

This sequence joins TRBV2 and TRBJ1-1; no reliable D call. V lost 6 bases and J 1 base, leaving 9 bases between the germline ends. CDR3 length equals 13 residues. Germline CDR1 is SNHLY and CDR2 is FYNNEI. CDR3 protein: CASRTLRNTEAFF. CDR3 bases: TGTGCCAGCAGGACCCTACGGAACACTGAAGCTTTCTTT.

The chain links TRBV3-1 (or the pseudogene TRBV3-2) to TRBJ1-1; no firm D call. V lost 3 bases, J lost 5 bases, and 7 bases lay in between. The CDR3 totals 12 residues. The germline V gene has CDR1 LGHDT and CDR2 YNNKEL (reference sequence). CDR3 protein: CASSQYNTEAFF. The CDR3 bases are TGTGCCAGCAGCCAGTATAATACTGAAGCTTTCTTT.

The chain is built from TRBV6-1 and TRBJ2-7, with D tentatively TRBD2 (5 bases). The V end lost 0 bases, the J end lost 6 bases, and 6 bases lay between the germline ends. The CDR3 runs to 12 residues. From germline, CDR1 is MNHNS and CDR2 SASEGT. The CDR3 DNA is TGTGCCAGCAGTGAAGCTGGAGGCGAGCAGTACTTC. It yields the protein CASSEAGGEQYF.

The chain joins TRBV5-5 to TRBJ2-1; D is ambiguous. With 5 bases removed from V and 5 bases from J, the gap between germline ends came to 11 bases. Germline CDR1 and CDR2: SGHKS and YYEKEE (reference sequence). The CDR3 spans 13 residues. As DNA, the CDR3 is TGTGCCAGCAGGACCTTTCGGGACAATGAGCAGTTCTTC. Translated: CASRTFRDNEQFF.